The rows below give T cell receptor beta chains drawn from one sample of a study of technical replicates of blood from a handful of donors. Here immunoSEQ multiplex PCR was the method, and the copy in TCRdb shows in-frame clones only, minus some. The sample lists roughly 60,000 clones, 75% to 90% seen once, with less than 6% in the top ten. The sequencing sample was made of PBMCs. Receptor source: a human donor in good health. Some clones in this sample may be carry-over from other donors' samples. The conserved cysteine and the conserved F or W are not part of the CDR3 here. A D gene is named only where the DNA matches it firmly.

ASSQDPLSLVDSNQPQH TRBJ1-5 - TRBV4-1
ASSVRGTMNTEAF TRBJ1-1 - TRBV6-5
ASSLNPTGDEQY TRBJ2-7 - TRBV7-6
ASSTGSQPQH TRBJ1-5 - TRBV28
ASRAGDLYEQY TRBJ2-7 TRBD2 TRBV2
ASSLPGLGMAF TRBJ1-1 - TRBV13
ASSQEWTSGSNEQF TRBJ2-1 TRBD2 TRBV4-3
ASSMGTGHPSMGEQF TRBJ2-1 TRBD1 TRBV19
SGQVSGNTIY TRBJ1-3 - TRBV29-1
ASSYSKTANYGYT TRBJ1-2 - TRBV6-5
AISETTSGDTQY TRBJ2-3 TRBD2 TRBV10-3
ASSSTRGPDTQY TRBJ2-3 - TRBV6-5
ASSQAQGASNTEAF TRBJ1-1 TRBD1 TRBV4-3
ASSLAGLAKGGEQF TRBJ2-1 TRBD2 TRBV7-2
ASSQMTSDNEQF TRBJ2-1 TRBD2 TRBV7-9
ASSLGARLGEKLF TRBJ1-4 - TRBV11-3
ASIPPRVLAKNIQY TRBJ2-4 - TRBV19
ASSQGLAGTDTQY TRBJ2-3 TRBD2 TRBV4-3
ASSVLAGGPYEQY TRBJ2-7 TRBD2 TRBV19
ASSSGTPRGEKLF TRBJ1-4 - TRBV9
ASSYSGGFTEAF TRBJ1-1 - TRBV6-5
ASSSTGGGSAF TRBJ1-1 - TRBV11-3
ASSQEDDRTIRQETQY TRBJ2-5 - TRBV4-3
ASSNPGAGAIGELF TRBJ2-2 - TRBV2
ASSLAYGLEVLRGTQY TRBJ2-3 TRBD2 TRBV7-9
ASSEAGIDTQY TRBJ2-3 - TRBV6-1
ASSLTSGGAETQY TRBJ2-5 TRBD2 TRBV11-1
ASSPQMDGSYEQY TRBJ2-7 - TRBV18
ASRETTTRIEQF TRBJ2-1 - TRBV27
ASSIGIRDNEAF TRBJ1-1 - TRBV19
ASSLGASAPYNEQF TRBJ2-1 - TRBV7-3
ASSLRTSGSVPGTQY TRBJ2-5 TRBD2 TRBV14
ASSERTATNTIY TRBJ1-3 - TRBV6-1
ASKPGDGFYGYT TRBJ1-2 - TRBV6-5
ASSYYGLNTGELF TRBJ2-2 - TRBV6-5
AWSVLRQVNTEAF TRBJ1-1 - TRBV30
ASSSGTPRSGYYNSPLH TRBJ1-6 - TRBV7-2
ASSQEGAGEKLF TRBJ1-4 - TRBV4-1
AIGGQGGYEQY TRBJ2-7 TRBD1 TRBV10-3
ASSPWDRPFGEQY TRBJ2-7 TRBD1 TRBV7-8
ASSSTLAGIGELF TRBJ2-2 TRBD2 TRBV7-2